This T cell receptor beta chain was observed in a study of CD8 T cells in Susac syndrome. General observations from the study: As the study acknowledged, the number of individuals who were part of its TCR sequencing and HLA analysis was relatively small.

The length of the CDR3 is 15 residues. Germline CDR1 MGHRA, CDR2 YSYEKL. Trimming cost V 4 bases and J 6 bases, with 16 bases left between them. The authors sequenced TCR beta from blood CD8+ and CD4+ T cells. TEMRA cells were FACS-enriched, with CD8+ and CD4+ T cells isolated negatively. Random hexamers were used to reverse transcribe the RNA input (0.5 to 1 ug). Multiplex immunoSEQ PCR targeted 54 Vbeta and 13 Jbeta TCR beta segments. TCRdb re-called the immunoSEQ multiplex PCR reads through MiXCR, storing one row per CDR3 protein. The sample records around 300,000 distinct CDR3 sequences, about 90% being singletons. Comment on this clonotype: Its antigen remains unknown.

The TCR originated in a human donor with multiple sclerosis. Sequenced input: CD4+ T cells from PBMCs. The chain is built from TRBV4-1 and TRBJ2-1; D is possibly TRBD2 (5 bases). The CDR3 region is CASSRLAASGNEQFF. CDR3 in DNA: TGCGCCAGCAGCCGTCTAGCAGCCTCAGGCAATGAGCAGTTCTTC.